This record concerns one TCR beta chain sequence. As yet, its antigen is unknown. Only in-frame clones appear in the TCRdb table, and some are missing; sequencing was by immunoSEQ multiplex PCR. The sample yields 3,500 to 4,000 clones, about 29% seen once. This entry is derived from a study of T cells in localized non-small cell lung cancer. The CDR3 has 20 amino acids. Losses at the gene ends were 3 bases for V and 3 bases for J; bases not matched to a gene: 18. From germline, CDR1 is SGHNT and CDR2 YENEEA. Study results and caveats: When the top 100 tumor clones were examined, a median around 61 of them also appeared in the adjacent lung, which was paired and uninvolved. Highest T cell clonality was seen in uninvolved adjacent lung, surpassing that measured in tumor. Tumor samples were not multi-region, leaving intratumor heterogeneity unexcluded. Higher T cell density in the blood was associated with longer overall survival, whereas higher adjacent-lung clonality associated with shorter survival.

This sequence originates from a man aged 35 to 70 with stage I lung adenocarcinoma. J is TRBJ1-5 and V is TRBV11-3, with TRBD1 matching 9 bases. The sequenced sample was lung tumor tissue, obtained before any cancer treatment. The CDR3 sequence: CASSLVQGYWTGANNQPQHF. DNA of the CDR3: TGTGCCAGCAGCTTGGTCCAAGGTTATTGGACAGGGGCAAACAATCAGCCCCAGCATTTT.